This T cell receptor beta chain was identified during a study of blood T cells in healthy people across ages. Broader study findings: Older age went with lower TCR beta diversity per million T cells, in a roughly linear way. Samples with more naive T cells showed higher observed beta diversity.

This clonotype has a count of ten or more. Its antigen is not identified. Deletions cut 1 base from V and 3 bases from J, with 7 bases between. Germline-derived CDR1 and CDR2 are SGHTA and FQGNSA. The CDR3 contains 14 residues. Then a second PCR, running roughly 6 to 12 cycles, was carried out with a sample-barcoded 5' primer and a J-beta primer mix. Each cDNA molecule received a tag from a template-switch adaptor that had 12 random nucleotides. TCRdb itself ran the 5' RACE reads through MiXCR, one entry per CDR3 protein. The sample includes hundreds of thousands of distinct CDR3 sequences, roughly 20% of them seen just once. Samples each yielded at least 6 micrograms of total RNA.

Source material: blood. V and J are TRBV7-2 and TRBJ2-4, with D tentatively TRBD2 (5 bases). This TCR was sampled from a man aged 65 to 85 in good health. CDR3 coding DNA: TGTGCCAGCAGCTTAGACGGGAACAAAAACATTCAGTACTTC. Protein sequence: CASSLDGNKNIQYF.